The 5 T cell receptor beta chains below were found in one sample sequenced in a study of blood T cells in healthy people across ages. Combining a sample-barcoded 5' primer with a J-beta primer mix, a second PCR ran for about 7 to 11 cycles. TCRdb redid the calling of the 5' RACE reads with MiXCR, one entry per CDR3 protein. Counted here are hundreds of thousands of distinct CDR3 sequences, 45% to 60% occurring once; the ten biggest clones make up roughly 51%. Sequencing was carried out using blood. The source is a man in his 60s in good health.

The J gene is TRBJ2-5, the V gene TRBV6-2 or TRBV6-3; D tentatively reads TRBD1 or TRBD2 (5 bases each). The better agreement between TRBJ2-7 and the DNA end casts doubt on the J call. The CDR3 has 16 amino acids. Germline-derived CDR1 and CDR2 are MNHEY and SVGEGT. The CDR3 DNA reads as TGTGCCAGCAGTTACTCAGGAGAGGGGACGTCCTACGAGCAGTACTTC. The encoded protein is CASSYSGEGTSYEQYF.

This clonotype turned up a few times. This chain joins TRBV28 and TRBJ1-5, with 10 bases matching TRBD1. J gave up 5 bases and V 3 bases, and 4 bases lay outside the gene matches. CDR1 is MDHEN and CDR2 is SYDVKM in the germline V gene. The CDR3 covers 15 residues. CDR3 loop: CASSFRDRGYQPQHF. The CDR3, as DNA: TGTGCCAGCAGTTTTAGGGACAGGGGATATCAGCCCCAGCATTTT.

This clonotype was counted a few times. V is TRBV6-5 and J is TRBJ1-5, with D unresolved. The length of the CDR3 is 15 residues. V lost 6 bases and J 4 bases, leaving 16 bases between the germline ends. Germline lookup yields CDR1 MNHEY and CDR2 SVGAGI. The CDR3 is CASSLGGEPNQPQHF. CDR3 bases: TGTGCCAGCAGCCTAGGCGGAGAGCCTAATCAGCCCCAGCATTTT.

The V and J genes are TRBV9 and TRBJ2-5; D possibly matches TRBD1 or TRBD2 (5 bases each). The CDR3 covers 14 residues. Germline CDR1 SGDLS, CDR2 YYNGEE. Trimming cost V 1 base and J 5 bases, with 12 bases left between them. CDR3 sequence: CASSVFQGGETQYF. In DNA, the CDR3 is TGTGCCAGCAGCGTATTTCAGGGCGGGGAGACCCAGTACTTC.

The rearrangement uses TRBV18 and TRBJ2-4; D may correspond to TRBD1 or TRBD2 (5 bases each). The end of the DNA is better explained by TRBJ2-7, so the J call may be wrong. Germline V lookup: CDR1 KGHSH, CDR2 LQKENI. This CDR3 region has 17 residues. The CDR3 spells CASSPQVGRAYSYEQYF. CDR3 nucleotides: TGTGCCAGCTCACCCCAGGTGGGGCGGGCCTACTCCTACGAGCAGTACTTC.